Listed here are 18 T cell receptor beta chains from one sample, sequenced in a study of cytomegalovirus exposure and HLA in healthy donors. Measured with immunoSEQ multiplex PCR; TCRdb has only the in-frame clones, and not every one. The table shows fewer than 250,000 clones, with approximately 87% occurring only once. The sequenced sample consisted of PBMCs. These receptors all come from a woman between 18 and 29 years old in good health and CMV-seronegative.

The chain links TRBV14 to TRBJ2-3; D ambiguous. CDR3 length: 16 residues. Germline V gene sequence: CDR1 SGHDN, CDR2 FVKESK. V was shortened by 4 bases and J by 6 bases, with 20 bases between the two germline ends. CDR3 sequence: CASSPREVRTRDTQYF. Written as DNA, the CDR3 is TGTGCCAGCAGCCCCCGTGAAGTGCGCACCCGGGATACGCAGTATTTT.

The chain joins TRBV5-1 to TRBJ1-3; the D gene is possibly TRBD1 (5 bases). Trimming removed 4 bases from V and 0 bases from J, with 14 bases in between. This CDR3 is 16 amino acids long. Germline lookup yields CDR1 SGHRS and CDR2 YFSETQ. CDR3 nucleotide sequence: TGCGCCAGCAGCACCTCCACAGGAGACTCTGGAAACACCATATATTTT. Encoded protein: CASSTSTGDSGNTIYF.

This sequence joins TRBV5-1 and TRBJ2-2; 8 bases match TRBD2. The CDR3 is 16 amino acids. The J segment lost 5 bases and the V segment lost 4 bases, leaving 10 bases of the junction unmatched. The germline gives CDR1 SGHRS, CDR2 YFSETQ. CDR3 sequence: CASSRLTSEVTGELFF. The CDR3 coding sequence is TGCGCCAGCAGCCGATTGACTAGCGAGGTAACCGGGGAGCTGTTTTTT.

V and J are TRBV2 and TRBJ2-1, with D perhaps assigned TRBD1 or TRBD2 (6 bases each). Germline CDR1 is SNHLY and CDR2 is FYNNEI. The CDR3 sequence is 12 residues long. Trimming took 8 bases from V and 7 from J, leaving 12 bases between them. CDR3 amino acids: CASGGQRNEQFF. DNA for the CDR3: TGTGCCAGCGGGGGGCAAAGGAATGAGCAGTTCTTC.

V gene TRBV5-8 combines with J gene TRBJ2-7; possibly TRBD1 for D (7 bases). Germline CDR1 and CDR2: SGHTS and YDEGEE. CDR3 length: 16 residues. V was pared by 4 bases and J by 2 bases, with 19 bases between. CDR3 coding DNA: TGTGCCAGCAGCCTCCTCCGCGGGGACAGAACCTACGAGCAGTACTTC. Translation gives CASSLLRGDRTYEQYF.

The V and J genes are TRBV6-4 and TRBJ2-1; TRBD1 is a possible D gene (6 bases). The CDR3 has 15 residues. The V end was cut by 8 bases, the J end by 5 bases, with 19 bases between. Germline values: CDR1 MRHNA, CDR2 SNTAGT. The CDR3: CASRSNDYRDNEQFF. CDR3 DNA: TGTGCCAGCCGTAGCAACGACTACAGGGACAATGAGCAGTTCTTC.

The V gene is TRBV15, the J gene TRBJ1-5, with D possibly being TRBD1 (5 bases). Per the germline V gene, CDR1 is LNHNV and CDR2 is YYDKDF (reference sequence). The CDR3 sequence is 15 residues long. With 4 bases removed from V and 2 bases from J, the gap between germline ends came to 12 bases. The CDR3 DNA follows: TGTGCCACCAGCACTCATCAGGGAGGCAATCAGCCCCAGCATTTT. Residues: CATSTHQGGNQPQHF.

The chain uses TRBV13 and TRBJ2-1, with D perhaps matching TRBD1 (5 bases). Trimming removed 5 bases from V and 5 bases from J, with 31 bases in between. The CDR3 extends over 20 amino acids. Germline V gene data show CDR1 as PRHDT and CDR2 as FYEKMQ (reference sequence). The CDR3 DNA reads TGTGCCAGCAGCCCTCTCGACCGCGGAGCCGACTGGGGCGCCAACAATGAGCAGTTCTTC. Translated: CASSPLDRGADWGANNEQFF.

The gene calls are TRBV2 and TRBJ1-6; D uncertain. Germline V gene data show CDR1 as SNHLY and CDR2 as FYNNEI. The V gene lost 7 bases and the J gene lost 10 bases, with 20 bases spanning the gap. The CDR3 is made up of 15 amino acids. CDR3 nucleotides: TGTGCCAGCATATCAAGGATTGGAAGTTTGTCACCCCTCCACTTT. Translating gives CASISRIGSLSPLHF.

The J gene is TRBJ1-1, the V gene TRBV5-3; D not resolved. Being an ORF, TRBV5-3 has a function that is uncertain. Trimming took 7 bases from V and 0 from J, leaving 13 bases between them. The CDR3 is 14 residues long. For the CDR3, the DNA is TGTGCCAGAGCACGACGGGGATTGAACACTGAAGCTTTCTTT. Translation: CARARRGLNTEAFF.

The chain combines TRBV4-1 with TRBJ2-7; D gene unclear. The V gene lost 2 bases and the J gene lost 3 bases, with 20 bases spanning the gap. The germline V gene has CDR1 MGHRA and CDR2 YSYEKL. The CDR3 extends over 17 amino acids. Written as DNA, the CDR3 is TGCGCCAGCAGCCAACCCTTCGGATCACAAGTTGGCTACGAGCAGTACTTC. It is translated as CASSQPFGSQVGYEQYF.

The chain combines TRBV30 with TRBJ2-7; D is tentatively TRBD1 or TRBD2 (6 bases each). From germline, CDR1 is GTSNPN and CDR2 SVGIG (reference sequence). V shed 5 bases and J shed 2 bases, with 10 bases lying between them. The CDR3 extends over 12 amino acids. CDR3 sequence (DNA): TGTGCCTGGCTCGGGGGCCCCTACGAGCAGTACTTC. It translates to CAWLGGPYEQYF.

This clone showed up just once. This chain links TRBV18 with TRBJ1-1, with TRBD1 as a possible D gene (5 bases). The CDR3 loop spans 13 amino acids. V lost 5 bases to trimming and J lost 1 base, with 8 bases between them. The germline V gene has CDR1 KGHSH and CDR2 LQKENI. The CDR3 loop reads CASSSGANTEAFF. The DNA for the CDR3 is TGTGCCAGCTCATCCGGGGCGAACACTGAAGCTTTCTTT. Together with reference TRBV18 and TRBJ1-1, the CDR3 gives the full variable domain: NAGVMQNPRHLVRRRGQEARLRCSPMKGHSHVYWYRQLPEEGLKFMVYLQKENIIDESGMPKERFSAEFPKEGPSILRIQQVVRGDSAAYFCASSSGANTEAFFGQGTRLTVV.

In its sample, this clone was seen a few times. CDR3 amino acids: CASSGSGRGGYEQYF. DNA of the CDR3: TGTGCCAGCAGCGGTTCCGGGAGGGGGGGCTACGAGCAGTACTTC. This chain links TRBV7-8 with TRBJ2-7; 8 bases fit TRBD2. The trim removed 5 bases at V and 3 bases at J, leaving 9 bases unmatched. The CDR3 length is 15 residues. CDR1 and CDR2 from the germline V gene are SGHVS and FQNEAQ.

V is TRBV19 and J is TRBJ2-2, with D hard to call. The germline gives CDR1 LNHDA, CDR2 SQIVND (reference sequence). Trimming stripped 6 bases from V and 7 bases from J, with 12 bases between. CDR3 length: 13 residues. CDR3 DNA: TGTGCCAGTAGGCCCGACTCCGTCGGGGAGCTGTTTTTT. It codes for CASRPDSVGELFF.

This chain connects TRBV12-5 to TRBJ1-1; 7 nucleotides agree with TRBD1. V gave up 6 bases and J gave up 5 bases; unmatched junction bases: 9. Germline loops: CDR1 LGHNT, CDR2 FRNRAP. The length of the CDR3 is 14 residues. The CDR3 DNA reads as TGTGCTAGTGGGAACACAGGGGTAGGAACTGAAGCTTTCTTT. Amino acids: CASGNTGVGTEAFF.

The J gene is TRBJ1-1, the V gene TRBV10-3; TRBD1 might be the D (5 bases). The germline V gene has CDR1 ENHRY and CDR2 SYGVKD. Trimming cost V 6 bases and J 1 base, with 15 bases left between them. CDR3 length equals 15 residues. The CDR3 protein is CAIRPGTAQNTEAFF. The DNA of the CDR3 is TGTGCCATCAGACCCGGGACGGCCCAGAACACTGAAGCTTTCTTT.

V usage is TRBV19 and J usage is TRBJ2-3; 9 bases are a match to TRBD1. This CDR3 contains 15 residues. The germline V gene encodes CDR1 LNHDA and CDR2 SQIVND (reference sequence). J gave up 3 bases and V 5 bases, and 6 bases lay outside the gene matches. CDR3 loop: CASSPGTGLTDTQYF. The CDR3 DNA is TGTGCCAGTAGTCCAGGGACAGGGTTAACAGATACGCAGTATTTT. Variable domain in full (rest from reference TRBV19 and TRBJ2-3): DGGITQSPKYLFRKEGQNVTLSCEQNLNHDAMYWYRQDPGQGLRLIYYSQIVNDFQKGDIAEGYSVSREKKESFPLTVTSAQKNPTAFYLCASSPGTGLTDTQYFGPGTRLTVL.